The rows below give T cell receptor beta chains drawn from one sample of a study of cytomegalovirus exposure and HLA in healthy donors. This table comes from immunoSEQ multiplex PCR, and its TCRdb copy is limited to in-frame clones, with some not included. The table has roughly 180,000 clones, approximately 85% seen once. The source material was PBMCs. The source of these receptors is a girl aged 10 to 17 in good health and CMV-seropositive. Each CDR3 is given with its conserved first and last residue. Each record gives: J gene, clone size, D gene, V gene, CDR3 DNA, CDR3 protein. D genes are given only for firm matches. Size tells how often a clone was seen (once, few, many) or the class of an expanded clone, and some rows leave it out.

j_call: TRBJ2-7; clone_size: -; d_call: TRBD2; v_call: TRBV7-2; cdr3_nt: TGTGCCAGCAGCTTAGGTACTAGCGGGCCAAGGGAGCAGTACTTC; cdr3_aa: CASSLGTSGPREQYF
j_call: TRBJ1-1; clone_size: -; d_call: -; v_call: TRBV5-1; cdr3_nt: TGCGCCAGCAGCTCCCCTTCCGGACAGACCATGAACACTGAAGCTTTCTTT; cdr3_aa: CASSSPSGQTMNTEAFF
j_call: TRBJ2-7; clone_size: once; d_call: -; v_call: TRBV20-1; cdr3_nt: TGCAGTGCTACTAGGGGTTACGAGCAGTACTTC; cdr3_aa: CSATRGYEQYF
j_call: TRBJ1-1; clone_size: -; d_call: -; v_call: TRBV6-5; cdr3_nt: TGTGCCAGCAGCCTTCCCGGGGGCACTGAAGCTTTCTTT; cdr3_aa: CASSLPGGTEAFF
j_call: TRBJ1-1; clone_size: -; d_call: TRBD1; v_call: TRBV5-1; cdr3_nt: TGCGCCAGCAGCTCCCAACCGACAGGGCTGAACACTGAAGCTTTCTTT; cdr3_aa: CASSSQPTGLNTEAFF
j_call: TRBJ2-5; clone_size: -; d_call: TRBD2; v_call: TRBV5-4; cdr3_nt: TGTGCCAGCAGCTCCAGCGGGGGGGCGACAGAGACCCAGTACTTC; cdr3_aa: CASSSSGGATETQYF
j_call: TRBJ1-1; clone_size: -; d_call: -; v_call: TRBV6-5; cdr3_nt: TGTGCCAGCAAGGAGGGGGGGATGAACACTGAAGCTTTCTTT; cdr3_aa: CASKEGGMNTEAFF
j_call: TRBJ1-6; clone_size: -; d_call: TRBD1; v_call: TRBV9; cdr3_nt: TGTGCCAGCAGCGTGGGGACAGGGGGTGGTTCACCCCTCCACTTT; cdr3_aa: CASSVGTGGGSPLHF
j_call: TRBJ1-2; clone_size: -; d_call: TRBD1; v_call: TRBV7-3; cdr3_nt: TGTGCCAGCAGCTTAAGACAGGGGGCTGGCTACACCTTC; cdr3_aa: CASSLRQGAGYTF
j_call: TRBJ2-3; clone_size: -; d_call: -; v_call: TRBV28; cdr3_nt: TGTGCCAGCAGTTTACCCCGGGACAAGGCATTTTATTTTAGCACAGATACGCAGTATTTT; cdr3_aa: CASSLPRDKAFYFSTDTQYF
j_call: TRBJ1-3; clone_size: -; d_call: -; v_call: TRBV5-1; cdr3_nt: TGCGCCAGCAGCTTAACAGGCACTGGAAACACCATATATTTT; cdr3_aa: CASSLTGTGNTIYF
j_call: TRBJ1-1; clone_size: -; d_call: -; v_call: TRBV5-5; cdr3_nt: TGTGCCAGCAGCTTGGAGGTAGGAAGAGGGACTGAAGCTTTCTTT; cdr3_aa: CASSLEVGRGTEAFF
j_call: TRBJ1-2; clone_size: -; d_call: -; v_call: TRBV5-6; cdr3_nt: TGTGCCAGCAGCTTAGGAGGGGTAGACACCTTC; cdr3_aa: CASSLGGVDTF
j_call: TRBJ2-1; clone_size: -; d_call: TRBD2; v_call: TRBV6-5; cdr3_nt: TGTGCCAGCCGGACCTCGGGGGGCAATGAGCAGTTCTTC; cdr3_aa: CASRTSGGNEQFF
j_call: TRBJ1-1; clone_size: -; d_call: -; v_call: TRBV5-4; cdr3_nt: TGTGCCAGCAGCTTGAGGCCAGGGGATAACACTGAAGCTTTCTTT; cdr3_aa: CASSLRPGDNTEAFF
j_call: TRBJ2-5; clone_size: -; d_call: -; v_call: TRBV9; cdr3_nt: TGTGCCAGCAGCGTAGAGGGGGAGCAACAAGAGACCCAGTACTTC; cdr3_aa: CASSVEGEQQETQYF
j_call: TRBJ1-2; clone_size: -; d_call: -; v_call: TRBV6-6; cdr3_nt: TGTGCCAGCAGTTACGGAGGGCTGGATGGCTACACCTTC; cdr3_aa: CASSYGGLDGYTF
j_call: TRBJ2-3; clone_size: -; d_call: TRBD2; v_call: TRBV27; cdr3_nt: TGTGCCAGCAGTTTATCGATTAGCGGGGCCACAGATACGCAGTATTTT; cdr3_aa: CASSLSISGATDTQYF
j_call: TRBJ2-5; clone_size: -; d_call: TRBD1; v_call: TRBV27; cdr3_nt: TGTGCCAGCAGTCCCATGACAGGGACCCAAGAGACCCAGTACTTC; cdr3_aa: CASSPMTGTQETQYF
j_call: TRBJ1-5; clone_size: -; d_call: -; v_call: TRBV27; cdr3_nt: TGTGCCAGCAGTTTAAAGGAGGGTCGGCCCCAGCATTTT; cdr3_aa: CASSLKEGRPQHF
j_call: TRBJ1-1; clone_size: -; d_call: -; v_call: TRBV6-4; cdr3_nt: TGTGCCAGCAGTCTCGAGGGTCCAAACACTGAAGCTTTCTTT; cdr3_aa: CASSLEGPNTEAFF
j_call: TRBJ1-2; clone_size: -; d_call: -; v_call: TRBV4-1; cdr3_nt: TGCGCCAGCAGCCAACCCCTGGGGGGGATGAGGACTGAGAACTATGGCTACACCTTC; cdr3_aa: CASSQPLGGMRTENYGYTF
j_call: TRBJ1-1; clone_size: -; d_call: -; v_call: TRBV6-5; cdr3_nt: TGTGCCAGCAGTTTCGCGGTGAACACTGAAGCTTTCTTT; cdr3_aa: CASSFAVNTEAFF
j_call: TRBJ2-1; clone_size: -; d_call: -; v_call: TRBV4-2; cdr3_nt: TGTGCCAGCAGCCAAGACTTGAGCTCCTACAATGAGCAGTTCTTC; cdr3_aa: CASSQDLSSYNEQFF
j_call: TRBJ2-7; clone_size: -; d_call: TRBD2; v_call: TRBV5-1; cdr3_nt: TGCGCCAGCAGAGGACTAGCGGAGACGTACGAGCAGTACTTC; cdr3_aa: CASRGLAETYEQYF
j_call: TRBJ1-3; clone_size: -; d_call: TRBD1; v_call: TRBV5-4; cdr3_nt: TGTGCCAGCGGTCAAACAGGGGCTGGAAACACCATATATTTT; cdr3_aa: CASGQTGAGNTIYF
j_call: TRBJ2-7; clone_size: -; d_call: -; v_call: TRBV5-1; cdr3_nt: TGCGCCAGCAGTGAGAGCTCCTACGAGCAGTACTTC; cdr3_aa: CASSESSYEQYF
j_call: TRBJ1-2; clone_size: -; d_call: -; v_call: TRBV7-9; cdr3_nt: TGTGCCAGCAGCCAGCGGGAAGGCTACACCTTC; cdr3_aa: CASSQREGYTF
j_call: TRBJ1-5; clone_size: -; d_call: -; v_call: TRBV10-3; cdr3_nt: TGTGCCATCAGTGACCTCAGGGGCCAGAATCAGCCCCAGCATTTT; cdr3_aa: CAISDLRGQNQPQHF
j_call: TRBJ1-6; clone_size: -; d_call: TRBD1; v_call: TRBV2; cdr3_nt: TGTGCCAGCAGAGCTCACAGGGGCCAATATAATTCACCCCTCCACTTT; cdr3_aa: CASRAHRGQYNSPLHF
j_call: TRBJ2-5; clone_size: -; d_call: -; v_call: TRBV5-1; cdr3_nt: TGCGCCAGCAGCTTGGGAAGGGGACAAGAGACCCAGTACTTC; cdr3_aa: CASSLGRGQETQYF
j_call: TRBJ2-5; clone_size: -; d_call: TRBD2; v_call: TRBV7-3; cdr3_nt: TGTGCCAGCAGCGCCTGGCCCGACGGGAGGGAGACCCAGTACTTC; cdr3_aa: CASSAWPDGRETQYF
j_call: TRBJ1-5; clone_size: -; d_call: -; v_call: TRBV30; cdr3_nt: TGTGCCTGGTCTGGTGGCTTTGAACAGCCCCAGCATTTT; cdr3_aa: CAWSGGFEQPQHF
j_call: TRBJ2-2; clone_size: -; d_call: -; v_call: TRBV27; cdr3_nt: TGTGCCAGCAGTTGGTCGGGGAACACCGGGGAGCTGTTTTTT; cdr3_aa: CASSWSGNTGELFF
j_call: TRBJ1-1; clone_size: -; d_call: -; v_call: TRBV10-1; cdr3_nt: TGCGCCAGCAGTGTTGCGATGAACACTGAAGCTTTCTTT; cdr3_aa: CASSVAMNTEAFF
j_call: TRBJ1-2; clone_size: -; d_call: TRBD1; v_call: TRBV19; cdr3_nt: TGTGCCAGTAGTGAGGGACAGGGGGCCTATGGCTACACCTTC; cdr3_aa: CASSEGQGAYGYTF
j_call: TRBJ2-6; clone_size: -; d_call: TRBD2; v_call: TRBV2; cdr3_nt: TGTGCCGGGACTAGCGGGCAAAGCTCTGGGGCCAACGTCCTGACTTTC; cdr3_aa: CAGTSGQSSGANVLTF
j_call: TRBJ2-3; clone_size: few; d_call: TRBD2; v_call: TRBV6-4; cdr3_nt: TGTGCCAGCAGTGACTCGACTAGCGGGGGGGCAGATACGCAGTATTTT; cdr3_aa: CASSDSTSGGADTQYF
j_call: TRBJ2-1; clone_size: -; d_call: TRBD2; v_call: TRBV7-9; cdr3_nt: TGTGCCAGCAGCTCCCCGGGGGGGGGCCTTGACAATGAGCAGTTCTTC; cdr3_aa: CASSSPGGGLDNEQFF
j_call: TRBJ2-3; clone_size: -; d_call: -; v_call: TRBV2; cdr3_nt: TGTGCCAGCAGTGAATTTTTGGTTGGCGGGGCGGGAGATACGCAGTATTTT; cdr3_aa: CASSEFLVGGAGDTQYF
j_call: TRBJ1-1; clone_size: -; d_call: -; v_call: TRBV7-9; cdr3_nt: TGTGCCAGCAGCTTTAGTCAAACCACTGAAGCTTTCTTT; cdr3_aa: CASSFSQTTEAFF